The T cell receptor (beta chain) described here comes from a study of cytomegalovirus exposure and HLA in healthy donors. Overall study: The approximately 130 validation repertoires matched the roughly 630 first-cohort repertoires in platform, a later analysis reported. Whole-study findings and limits: The investigators catalogued under 200 TCR beta chains as cytomegalovirus-associated. The classifier, whose performance was assessed in both the original and validation cohorts, reportedly diagnosed cytomegalovirus status with high specificity and sensitivity. One later analysis, an examination of the 100 to 150 validation repertoires, found that first-cohort TCR clusters tended to co-occur in them.

V was pared by 4 bases and J by 0 bases, with 7 bases between. Germline V gene data show CDR1 as MNHEY and CDR2 as SMNVEV (reference sequence). The CDR3 contains 14 residues. The data were produced by immunoSEQ multiplex PCR, yet TCRdb's version contains in-frame clones alone and is incomplete. The data hold about 220,000 clones, with around 80% observed a single time. Worth noting for this clone: Its specificity is not known.

The source is a woman aged 30 to 39 in good health and CMV-seropositive. The V call is TRBV27, the J call TRBJ2-1; D gene ambiguous. Specimen: PBMCs. The CDR3 reads CASSSSGSYNEQFF. The CDR3 DNA sequence: TGTGCCAGCAGTTCCTCCGGCTCCTACAATGAGCAGTTCTTC.